This TCR beta chain stems from a study of shared clonotypes between healthy human individuals. CDR3 size: 12 residues. The V gene lost 3 bases and the J gene lost 3 bases, with 6 bases spanning the gap. The V gene's germline CDR1 is MNHEY and CDR2 SMNVEV (reference sequence). General observations from the study: Richness estimates generally favored naive over memory subsets. Generation probability values for non-shared clonotypes were lower than those for clonotypes shared by all four donors. Sorted-subset sequencing was shown by rarefaction to be incomplete despite large depth.

Worth noting for this clone: Its antigen is still unknown.

Replicate PCRs for sorted subsets used around 200 ng DNA; this equaled some 30,000 T cell genomes. Only in-frame clones appear in the TCRdb table, and some are missing; sequencing was by immunoSEQ multiplex PCR. The profile shows over 2 million clones, approximately 94% of them singletons. CD8 cells classed as naive were CD45RO-negative and positively selected for CCR7, excluding terminally differentiated effector memory CD45RA+ cells. This receptor was obtained from a man aged 18 to 29 in good health. This chain connects TRBV27 to TRBJ2-7; unclear D gene. Sequencing was performed on naive CD8+ T cells sorted from blood. The CDR3 DNA reads as TGTGCCAGCAGTTTCGAGATCTACGAGCAGTACTTC. Translation: CASSFEIYEQYF.